This is a list of T cell receptor beta chains from one sample in a study of T cells in Graves' hyperthyroidism and ophthalmopathy. TCRdb itself ran the multiplex PCR reads through MiXCR, one entry per CDR3 protein. The sample contains approximately 630,000 distinct CDR3 sequences, about 16% of which appear only once. The specimen sequenced was blood. These receptors all come from a woman in her twenties or thirties with Graves' hyperthyroidism. CDR3s include the opening cysteine and the closing phenylalanine or tryptophan. D genes are given only for firm matches. Some rows have no size entry. The others give once, few or many, or a class for an expanded clone.

>TRBV7-9|TRBJ2-3|-|many
CASSPPSSDTQYF
>TRBV20-1|TRBJ2-1|-|-
CSARPAVGQFF
>TRBV7-3|TRBJ2-1|-|-
CASSLTYHRDNEQFF
>TRBV28|TRBJ2-7|TRBD2|-
CASSQIEVTSGTYEQYF
>TRBV9|TRBJ2-5|-|-
CASSVLDVAQTQYF
>TRBV5-1|TRBJ2-2|-|-
CASSPFESTGELFF
>TRBV5-6|TRBJ2-7|-|few
CASSYWGQVGEQYF
>TRBV18|TRBJ2-3|TRBD2|-
CASSVAGGADTQYF
>TRBV28|TRBJ2-3|TRBD2|many
CASTVPPASGRADTQYF
>TRBV6-1|TRBJ2-3|TRBD2|-
CASSDGGGNTQYF
>TRBV6-2/TRBV6-3|TRBJ2-1|TRBD1|few
CASSSMDRGAYNEQFF
>TRBV6-1|TRBJ2-7|TRBD1|many
CASSTTGDEQYF
>TRBV5-1|TRBJ2-7|TRBD2|many
CASSLATSGRSYEQYF
>TRBV18|TRBJ2-1|-|many
CASSPRGQVQFF
>TRBV11-2|TRBJ2-4|-|-
CASSLGGKLAKNIQYF
>TRBV29-1|TRBJ1-1|TRBD1|few
CSVGQDTNTEAFF
>TRBV14|TRBJ2-2|-|-
CASSNWRATGELFF
>TRBV20-1|TRBJ1-2|-|few
CSAKWYGYTF
>TRBV30|TRBJ2-1|-|-
CAWSVSPSTYSEQFF
>TRBV28|TRBJ2-2|-|few
CASSLIGPGELFF
>TRBV11-2|TRBJ2-3|-|many
CASSFTNSETDTQYF
>TRBV5-6|TRBJ2-7|-|-
CASSLWQRPYEQYF
>TRBV7-6|TRBJ2-3|TRBD2|many
CASSLEGGVTDTQYF
>TRBV28|TRBJ2-7|TRBD2|many
CASISGRTRREQYF
>TRBV6-2/TRBV6-3|TRBJ1-4|-|many
CASRRRLEKLFF
>TRBV2|TRBJ1-2|-|many
CASSDPGKKPDGYTF
>TRBV28|TRBJ1-3|-|-
CASSVGVSGNTIYF
>TRBV6-1|TRBJ2-7|TRBD1|few
CARLGTDPLYEQYF
>TRBV24-1|TRBJ2-5|-|few
CATSEPKGDNQETQYF
>TRBV7-2|TRBJ2-7|-|few
CASSSPPVYEQYF
>TRBV9|TRBJ1-5|-|-
CASSVFPTVGQPQHF
>TRBV9|TRBJ1-1|-|-
CASSVVSGGNTEAFF
>TRBV10-2|TRBJ2-7|TRBD1|-
CASSERGQVKHEQYF
>TRBV19|TRBJ1-2|-|-
CASSIGTPNPYGYTF
>TRBV7-2|TRBJ2-6|-|-
CASSFDSETGANVLTF
>TRBV6-5|TRBJ2-7|-|few
CASSYSTQYYEQYF
>TRBV10-3|TRBJ2-2|TRBD2|-
CAISESASGMNTGELFF
>TRBV6-1|TRBJ2-1|TRBD1|-
CASKRDRVSNEQFF
>TRBV6-1|TRBJ2-6|-|-
CASKVAPSGADVLTF
>TRBV6-6|TRBJ2-1|-|few
CASSYRLRLGANEQFF
>TRBV28|TRBJ1-4|-|-
CASSLFGGMNGKLFF
>TRBV12-5|TRBJ1-5|TRBD1|-
CASGSGQGAGQPQHF
>TRBV30|TRBJ2-1|-|many
CAWSVGYLFEQFF